One and the same sample provided the 25 T cell receptor beta chains below, sequenced in a study of beta chain features in type 1 diabetes. Of the isolated RNA, all was reverse transcribed, and so the sequenced material was expressed TCRB transcripts. Produced via immunoSEQ multiplex PCR; TCRdb's table is partial and in-frame only. The table shows 620,000 or so clones, with around 16% occurring only once. Material for sequencing was naive CD4+ T cells from blood. Receptors originate from a man in his late teens or twenties in good health.

This clone was detected only a few times. The rearrangement links TRBV4-2 to TRBJ1-2; 7 bases are a match to TRBD1. V trimming: 4 bases; J trimming: 4 bases; junction bases outside the gene matches: 6. Germline V lookup: CDR1 LGHNA, CDR2 YNFKEQ. The CDR3 runs to 14 residues. The CDR3 here is CASSPSQGIYGYTF. CDR3 DNA: TGTGCCAGCAGCCCCTCACAGGGGATCTATGGCTACACCTTC.

The chain joins TRBV11-1 to TRBJ2-1; TRBD1 aligns across 7 bases. J was trimmed by 10 bases and V by 8 bases; bases with no gene match: 17. This CDR3 has 15 residues. CDR1 is SGHAT and CDR2 is FQDESV in the germline V gene (reference sequence). CDR3 bases: TGTGCCAGCCGCAGGGGCTCCACAGGGGTCAACGAGCAGTTCTTC. This encodes CASRRGSTGVNEQFF.

The chain links TRBV12-5 to TRBJ1-1, with 7 bases that match TRBD1. The CDR3 covers 12 residues. CDR1 and CDR2 from the germline V gene are LGHNT and FRNRAP. Unmatched junction bases numbered 7, after V lost 5 bases and J lost 10 bases. CDR3 DNA: TGTGCTAGTGGTGCACGACAGGGCCGAGCTTTCTTT. Its translation is CASGARQGRAFF.

This clone was observed a few times. The CDR3 DNA is TGTGCCAGCAGCCCCGCCCCAGCAGAGACCCAGTACTTC. This codes for CASSPAPAETQYF. V and J are TRBV7-3 and TRBJ2-5; no definite D call. In germline, CDR1 is SGHTA, CDR2 FQGTGA. CDR3 length: 13 amino acids. Trimming took off 5 bases at V and 4 bases at J, with 11 bases between the two ends. Looking up the rest from reference TRBV7-3 and TRBJ2-5 gives the full variable domain: GAGVSQTPSNKVTEKGKYVELRCDPISGHTALYWYRQSLGQGPEFLIYFQGTGAADDSGLPNDRFFAVRPEGSVSTLKIQRTERGDSAVYLCASSPAPAETQYFGPGTRLLVL.

The chain employs TRBV4-1 and TRBJ2-5; TRBD1 aligns across 7 bases. V shed 6 bases, J shed 5 bases, and the junction held 6 bases outside the gene matches. This CDR3 region has 13 residues. Germline loops: CDR1 MGHRA, CDR2 YSYEKL. CDR3 bases: TGCGCCAGCAGGAGGGGGCTAGGGGAGACCCAGTACTTC. This encodes CASRRGLGETQYF.

This clone turned up a few times. The chain recombines TRBV4-2 with TRBJ2-2; 8 bases are shared with TRBD2. Germline lookup yields CDR1 LGHNA and CDR2 YNFKEQ. Trimming cost V 3 bases and J 0 bases; bases outside gene matches: 6. The CDR3 is made up of 17 amino acids. The CDR3: CASSHLGGLANTGELFF. In DNA form, the CDR3 reads TGTGCCAGCAGCCATCTCGGGGGACTAGCGAACACCGGGGAGCTGTTTTTT.

This sequence joins TRBV21-1 and TRBJ2-1; TRBD2 is the table's D call, not checked against the DNA. TRBV21-1 is designated a pseudogene. The CDR3 consists of 13 residues. The CDR3 reads CASSKRRGGEQFF. Written as DNA, the CDR3 is TGTGCCAGCAGCAAACGTCGCGGGGGCGAGCAGTTCTTC.

V gene TRBV7-9 combines with J gene TRBJ1-2; no clear D. V shed 6 bases and J shed 4 bases, with 18 bases lying between them. Germline V lookup: CDR1 SEHNR, CDR2 FQNEAQ (reference sequence). The CDR3 runs 15 residues. In nucleotides, the CDR3 is TGTGCCAGCAGTACCCCGGAGGAGTTCGTCTATGGCTACACCTTC. Residues: CASSTPEEFVYGYTF.

This clone occurred a few times. V usage is TRBV19 and J usage is TRBJ1-1; D is uncertain. The CDR3 loop spans 13 amino acids. Germline V gene sequence: CDR1 LNHDA, CDR2 SQIVND (reference sequence). The V and J ends lost 3 bases and 6 bases respectively, with 11 bases between them. In DNA, the CDR3 is TGTGCCAGTAGTATGGGTATCTTAGCTGAAGCTTTCTTT. As protein: CASSMGILAEAFF.

The V gene is TRBV7-2, the J gene TRBJ2-7; TRBD2 aligns across 10 bases. After removal of 5 bases from V and 2 bases from J, the junction contained 6 bases not matched to a gene. The length of the CDR3 is 15 residues. CDR1 SGHTA and CDR2 FQGNSA come from the germline V gene. This CDR3 is CASSVSSGSPYEQYF. The CDR3 region has the DNA TGTGCCAGCAGCGTTTCTAGCGGGAGCCCCTACGAGCAGTACTTC.

The sample holds a few counts of this clone. Other DNA sequences within the sample encode an identical CDR3. This sequence joins TRBV7-3 and TRBJ2-7; D unresolved. The V end lost 4 bases, the J end lost 5 bases, and 6 bases lay between the germline ends. The length of the CDR3 is 11 residues. CDR1 is SGHTA and CDR2 is FQGTGA in the germline V gene. The CDR3 DNA follows: TGTGCCAGCAGCTCTGGGCACGAGCAGTACTTC. It is translated as CASSSGHEQYF.

The sample holds a few counts of this clone. The chain carries TRBV9 and TRBJ2-5, with D possibly matching TRBD2 (5 bases). The CDR3 is 18 amino acids. Germline V gives CDR1 SGDLS, CDR2 YYNGEE. Trimming stripped 0 bases from V and 2 bases from J, with 20 bases between. The CDR3, as DNA: TGTGCCAGCAGCGTAGCTACTCCGGCAGGCGGGCCACAAGAGACCCAGTACTTC. It is translated as CASSVATPAGGPQETQYF. Full variable domain (outside the CDR3, taken from reference TRBV9 and TRBJ2-5): DSGVTQTPKHLITATGQRVTLRCSPRSGDLSVYWYQQSLDQGLQFLIQYYNGEERAKGNILERFSAQQFPDLHSELNLSSLELGDSALYFCASSVATPAGGPQETQYFGPGTRLLVL.

A few counts support this clone. The rearrangement joins TRBV5-5 to TRBJ1-5, with a possible D match to TRBD1 (6 bases). V was shortened by 1 base and J by 4 bases, with 9 bases between the two germline ends. Germline assignment: CDR1 SGHKS and CDR2 YYEKEE (reference sequence). The CDR3 sequence is 14 residues long. The CDR3 DNA is TGTGCCAGCAGCTTGAAGGGGGGGAATCAGCCCCAGCATTTT. This translates into CASSLKGGNQPQHF.

This chain links TRBV25-1 with TRBJ1-6; 10 bases match TRBD1. This CDR3 has 15 amino acids. The junction had 2 bases not matched to a gene; V was cut back by 4 bases and J by 5 bases. Germline assignment: CDR1 MGHDK and CDR2 SYGVNS. The DNA of the CDR3 is TGTGCCAGCAGTGGACAGGGGGCAGATAATTCACCCCTCCACTTT. Amino acids: CASSGQGADNSPLHF.

The rearrangement joins TRBV27 to TRBJ2-1, with D maybe TRBD1 (5 bases). CDR3 length equals 16 residues. The germline CDR1 and CDR2 sequences are MNHEY and SMNVEV (reference sequence). V lost 5 bases and J 2 bases, leaving 16 bases between the germline ends. This CDR3 reads CASSPPGAPAYNEQFF. CDR3 in DNA: TGTGCCAGCAGTCCACCTGGGGCCCCGGCCTACAATGAGCAGTTCTTC.

The chain links TRBV28 to TRBJ2-1; TRBD2 matches 14 bases. The CDR3 runs 15 residues. The trim removed 4 bases at V and 9 bases at J, leaving 5 bases unmatched. Germline V gene sequence: CDR1 MDHEN, CDR2 SYDVKM. The CDR3, as DNA: TGTGCCAGCAGTTGGGGGACTAGCGGGAGAGGTGAGCAGTTCTTC. Translating it yields CASSWGTSGRGEQFF.

This clone showed up just a few times. This chain links TRBV10-3 with TRBJ2-5; D is unclear. V gave up 8 bases and J gave up 2 bases, with 12 bases separating them. This CDR3 contains 13 residues. Germline CDR1 reads ENHRY; CDR2 reads SYGVKD. The CDR3 sequence is CAIALALQETQYF. CDR3 nucleotides: TGTGCCATCGCCCTGGCATTACAAGAGACCCAGTACTTC.

In this sample, this clone turned up a few times. V is TRBV28 and J is TRBJ1-5; D is perhaps TRBD1 (5 bases). Trimming removed 6 bases at V and 2 bases at J, with 11 bases between. The germline V gene has CDR1 MDHEN and CDR2 SYDVKM. CDR3 length: 14 amino acids. CDR3: CASRPGQRNQPQHF. Written as DNA, the CDR3 is TGTGCCAGCAGGCCCGGACAACGCAATCAGCCCCAGCATTTT.

This clone was seen more than once but under ten times. J is TRBJ2-3 and V is TRBV2; 8 positions match TRBD1. This CDR3 has 15 amino acids. After removal of 6 bases from V and 0 bases from J, the junction contained 5 bases not matched to a gene. Per germline, CDR1 SNHLY and CDR2 FYNNEI. CDR3 protein: CASSGQGYSTDTQYF. CDR3 in DNA: TGTGCCAGCAGCGGACAGGGATATAGCACAGATACGCAGTATTTT.

The rearrangement links TRBV9 to TRBJ2-3; D tentatively fits TRBD1 or TRBD2 (5 bases each). This CDR3 region has 15 residues. Per the germline V gene, CDR1 is SGDLS and CDR2 is YYNGEE. V was shortened by 1 base and J by 6 bases, with 15 bases between the two germline ends. In DNA, the CDR3 is TGTGCCAGCAGCGTACGTCCCGGGACGTCGGATACGCAGTATTTT. This sequence encodes CASSVRPGTSDTQYF.

In its sample, this clone was seen a few times. The V call is TRBV7-3, the J call TRBJ2-3; no clear D gene. CDR1 and CDR2 (germline): SGHTA, FQGTGA. CDR3 length: 12 residues. Trimming cost V 5 bases and J 6 bases, with 9 bases left between them. The CDR3 here is CASSPSSDTQYF. CDR3 coding DNA: TGTGCCAGCAGCCCATCTTCGGATACGCAGTATTTT.

This clone was observed a few times. This sequence joins TRBV4-2 and TRBJ2-7, with D unresolved. V was shortened by 1 base and J by 4 bases, with 5 bases between the two germline ends. Germline CDR1 reads LGHNA; CDR2 reads YNFKEQ. This CDR3 is built from 12 residues. The CDR3 sequence: CASSQGVYEQYF. The CDR3 DNA reads TGTGCCAGCAGCCAAGGAGTGTACGAGCAGTACTTC.

The gene calls are TRBV6-5 and TRBJ1-1, with D unresolved. The CDR3 is 13 residues long. CDR1 MNHEY and CDR2 SVGAGI come from the germline V gene. V was cut by 3 bases and J by 4 bases, with 9 bases left in between. The CDR3 here is CASSYPRSTEAFF. CDR3 bases: TGTGCCAGCAGTTATCCCCGGAGCACTGAAGCTTTCTTT.

This chain joins TRBV4-3 and TRBJ2-5; 8 positions agree with TRBD2. This CDR3 spans 12 amino acids. J was trimmed by 11 bases and V by 3 bases; bases with no gene match: 5. Per the germline V gene, CDR1 is LGHNA and CDR2 is YSLEER. CDR3 amino acids: CASSQARLAQYF. The CDR3 DNA reads TGCGCCAGCAGCCAGGCACGACTAGCGCAGTACTTC.

This clone has only a few counts. The chain recombines TRBV6-1 with TRBJ2-3; the match to TRBD1 covers 11 bases. V was pared by 6 bases and J by 4 bases, with 6 bases of the junction left unmatched. Germline assignment: CDR1 MNHNS and CDR2 SASEGT. The CDR3 has 15 residues. CDR3 sequence: CASRWTGGLPDTQYF. CDR3 DNA: TGTGCCAGCAGGTGGACAGGGGGCTTGCCAGATACGCAGTATTTT.